A single sample gave rise to the 10 T cell receptor beta chains below, sequenced in a study of OX40 agonist ivuxolimab in advanced cancers. Receptors were amplified or captured by the immunoSEQ multiplex PCR assay. In TCRdb, the immuneACCESS table is reduced to in-frame sequences with V and J assigned. These tables do not hold every clone; where another copy was compared, an unresolved V gene accounts for under half, and the others remain unexplained. This sample comprises tens of thousands of clones, 86% of them detected only once. Less than 2% of the sample is held by the ten biggest clonotypes. The sample was CD4+ or CD8+ T cells sorted from blood, taken in a trial of the OX40 agonist ivuxolimab. The origin of the receptors is an adult with an advanced solid tumor such as melanoma, head and neck, liver or kidney cancer.

The chain joins TRBV28 to TRBJ1-5; D call uncertain. Trimming pared 1 base from V and 10 bases from J, leaving 14 bases between. CDR1 is MDHEN and CDR2 is SYDVKM in the germline V gene. This CDR3 is 14 amino acids long. The CDR3 here is CASSLSVNAQPQHF. For the CDR3, the DNA is TGTGCCAGCAGTTTATCGGTAAACGCCCAACCCCAGCATTTT.

The V call is TRBV7-9, the J call TRBJ2-3, with 7 nucleotides matching TRBD1. The germline V gene encodes CDR1 SEHNR and CDR2 FQNEAQ (reference sequence). The junction had 7 bases not matched to a gene; V was cut back by 5 bases and J by 2 bases. The CDR3 has 15 residues. This CDR3 reads CASSRTGLDTDTQYF. DNA of the CDR3: TGTGCCAGCAGCAGGACAGGCCTGGACACAGATACGCAGTATTTT.

The genes are TRBV7-8 and TRBJ2-6, with D unresolved. Per germline, CDR1 SGHVS and CDR2 FQNEAQ. The V gene lost 3 bases and the J gene lost 0 bases, with 9 bases spanning the gap. The CDR3 contains 16 residues. CDR3 residues: CASSLRYRSGANVLTF. CDR3 DNA: TGTGCCAGCAGCTTGCGATACCGCTCTGGGGCCAACGTCCTGACTTTC. The full variable domain, rest sourced from reference TRBV7-8 and TRBJ2-6, is GAGVSQSPRYKVAKRGQDVALRCDPISGHVSLFWYQQALGQGPEFLTYFQNEAQLDKSGLPSDRFFAERPEGSVSTLKIQRTQQEDSAVYLCASSLRYRSGANVLTFGAGSRLTVL.

The J gene is TRBJ2-3, the V gene TRBV29-1; D may be TRBD2 (5 bases). Per germline, CDR1 SQVTM and CDR2 ANQGSEA. The germline V and J ends were trimmed by 7 bases and 6 bases, with 26 bases remaining between them. The CDR3 has 16 residues. The CDR3 loop is CSALSRPGTAADTQYF. The CDR3 nucleotides read TGCAGCGCCCTTTCTAGACCGGGAACAGCGGCGGATACGCAGTATTTT.

The V and J genes are TRBV11-2 and TRBJ1-2; 7 bases match TRBD1. Per germline, CDR1 SGHAT and CDR2 FQNNGV. This CDR3 has 13 amino acids. The V and J ends lost 5 bases and 8 bases, in that order; junction bases with no gene match: 8. The CDR3 loop is CASSRDRDGGYTF. In DNA, the CDR3 is TGTGCCAGCAGCCGAGACAGGGATGGGGGCTACACCTTC.

The V call is TRBV19, the J call TRBJ1-2; D gene uncertain. CDR1 and CDR2 from the germline V gene are LNHDA and SQIVND (reference sequence). The CDR3 is 14 residues long. Trimming pared 1 base from V and 2 bases from J, leaving 8 bases between. CDR3 coding DNA: TGTGCCAGTAGTATAGTTTCAGAAAACTATGGCTACACCTTC. This gives the protein CASSIVSENYGYTF.

The V call is TRBV10-1, the J call TRBJ2-5; 7 bases line up with TRBD2. Germline CDR1 reads WNHNN; CDR2 reads SYGVQD (reference sequence). V shed 11 bases and J 2 bases; nucleotides not matched to a gene: 8. There are 13 residues in the CDR3. In DNA, the CDR3 is TGCGCCGGGAGGAGCGGGACTCAAGAGACCCAGTACTTC. It encodes CAGRSGTQETQYF.

The chain couples TRBV6-1 to TRBJ1-5; D not resolved. The CDR3 covers 12 residues. V was clipped by 6 bases and J by 1 base, with 4 bases between them. The germline V gene has CDR1 MNHNS and CDR2 SASEGT. The CDR3 nucleotides are TGTGCCAGCAGGTACAGCAATCAGCCCCAGCATTTT. The encoded protein is CASRYSNQPQHF.

This clone came up once. V and J are TRBV29-1 and TRBJ1-2, with D possibly being TRBD1 (5 bases). Trimming cost V 5 bases and J 5 bases, with 12 bases left between them. Germline V gives CDR1 SQVTM, CDR2 ANQGSEA. The length of the CDR3 is 12 residues. The CDR3 nucleotides are TGCAGCGTTTCTTTGGGGGATTATGGCTACACCTTC. Its translation is CSVSLGDYGYTF. The full variable domain, its missing parts supplied by reference TRBV29-1 and TRBJ1-2, is SAVISQKPSRDICQRGTSLTIQCQVDSQVTMMFWYRQQPGQSLTLIATANQGSEATYESGFVIDKFPISRPNLTFSTLTVSNMSPEDSSIYLCSVSLGDYGYTFGSGTRLTVV.

Comments on this clone: Sequence at one end of the junction differs from germline and may be a read error. The chain links TRBV7-7 to TRBJ2-5; D call uncertain. This CDR3 is built from 14 residues. Germline assignment: CDR1 SSHAT and CDR2 FNYEAQ (reference sequence). CDR3 DNA sequence: TGTGCTAGCAGCCCGACCCGGGCGCAAGAGACCCAGTACTTC. Translation gives CASSPTRAQETQYF.